A single sample is the source of the 2 T cell receptor beta chains below, sequenced in a study of beta chain features in type 1 diabetes. The entirety of the isolated RNA underwent reverse transcription, so expressed TCRB transcripts were sequenced. Clones were sequenced by immunoSEQ multiplex PCR, and TCRdb holds only the in-frame ones, with some missing. The repertoire consists of about 700,000 clones, with roughly 13% occurring once and the leading ten covering less than 0.025%. Broader study findings: All four CD4+ subsets from Type 1 diabetes patients carried moderately but significantly shorter TCRB CDR3s.

Their recognized antigens are unknown. Sequenced input: naive CD4+ T cells from blood. These receptors were taken from a man between 18 and 35 years old with type 1 diabetes.

This clone was picked up a small number of times. The same CDR3 arises from other DNA sequences in this sample as well. The genes are TRBV7-2 and TRBJ2-7, with unresolved D. Trimming took off 4 bases at V and 1 base at J, with 5 bases between the two ends. Per germline, CDR1 SGHTA and CDR2 FQGNSA. The CDR3 totals 12 residues. The CDR3 nucleotides read TGTGCCAGCAGCTCCACGTCCTACGAGCAGTACTTC. This codes for CASSSTSYEQYF. Combining the CDR3 with reference TRBV7-2 and TRBJ2-7 gives the whole variable domain GAGVSQSPSNKVTEKGKDVELRCDPISGHTALYWYRQSLGQGLEFLIYFQGNSAPDKSGLPSDRFSAERTGGSVSTLTIQRTQQEDSAVYLCASSSTSYEQYFGPGTRLTVT.

The rearrangement links TRBV29-1 to TRBJ2-3, with D perhaps being TRBD1 or TRBD2 (7 bases each). V was pared by 3 bases and J by 5 bases, with 18 bases between. The CDR3 has 15 amino acids. CDR1 and CDR2 from the germline V gene are SQVTM and ANQGSEA. The CDR3 bases are TGCAGCGTTGAGCCCGCAGGGGGGGAAATAGATACGCAGTATTTT. This codes for CSVEPAGGEIDTQYF.